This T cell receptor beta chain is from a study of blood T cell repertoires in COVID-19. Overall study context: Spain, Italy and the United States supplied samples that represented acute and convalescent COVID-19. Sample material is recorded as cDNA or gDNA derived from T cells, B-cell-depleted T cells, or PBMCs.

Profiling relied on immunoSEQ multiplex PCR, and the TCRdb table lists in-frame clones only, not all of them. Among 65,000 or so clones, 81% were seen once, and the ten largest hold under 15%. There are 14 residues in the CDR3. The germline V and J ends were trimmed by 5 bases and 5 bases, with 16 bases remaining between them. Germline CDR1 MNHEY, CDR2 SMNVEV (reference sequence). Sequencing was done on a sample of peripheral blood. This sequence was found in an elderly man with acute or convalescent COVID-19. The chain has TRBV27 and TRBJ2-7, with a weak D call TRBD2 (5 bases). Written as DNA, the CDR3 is TGTGCCAGCAGTCTCCTATCGGGGATCGACGAGCAGTACTTC. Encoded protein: CASSLLSGIDEQYF.